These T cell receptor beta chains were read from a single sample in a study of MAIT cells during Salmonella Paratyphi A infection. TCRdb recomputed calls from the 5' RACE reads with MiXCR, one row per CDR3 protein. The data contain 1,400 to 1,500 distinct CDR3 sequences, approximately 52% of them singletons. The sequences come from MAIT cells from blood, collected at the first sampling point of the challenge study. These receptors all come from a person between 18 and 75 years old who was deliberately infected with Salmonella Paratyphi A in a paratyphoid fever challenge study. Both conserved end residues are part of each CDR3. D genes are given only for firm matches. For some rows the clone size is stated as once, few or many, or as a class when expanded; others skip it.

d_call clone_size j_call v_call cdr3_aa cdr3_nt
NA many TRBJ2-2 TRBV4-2 CASSQDYGGTGELFF TGTGCCAGCAGCCAAGATTACGGGGGCACCGGGGAGCTGTTTTTT
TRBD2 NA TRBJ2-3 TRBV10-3 CALSAGLAGTTDTQYF TGTGCCCTCAGTGCGGGACTAGCGGGGACCACAGATACGCAGTATTTT
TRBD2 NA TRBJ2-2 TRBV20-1 CSARAGRETGELFF TGCAGTGCTAGGGCAGGGCGGGAGACCGGGGAGCTGTTTTTT
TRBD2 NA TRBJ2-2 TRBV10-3 CAISRLAGEKNTGELFF TGTGCCATCAGTAGACTAGCGGGAGAGAAGAACACCGGGGAGCTGTTTTTT
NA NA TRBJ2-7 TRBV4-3 CASSQLIREPYEQYF TGCGCCAGCAGCCAATTGATCAGGGAACCCTACGAGCAGTACTTC
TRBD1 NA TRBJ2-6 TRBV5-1 CASSLAQQGMSGANVLTF TGCGCCAGCAGCTTGGCGCAACAGGGGATGTCTGGGGCCAACGTCCTGACTTTC
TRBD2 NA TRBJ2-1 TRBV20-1 CSAREGTTESHEQFF TGCAGTGCTAGAGAGGGGACTACTGAATCCCATGAGCAGTTCTTC
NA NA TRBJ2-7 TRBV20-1 CSASSPYSLPYEQYF TGCAGTGCCAGCAGCCCCTACAGCCTCCCCTACGAGCAGTACTTC
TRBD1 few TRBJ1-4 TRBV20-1 CSAGTGGEVEKLFF TGCAGTGCGGGAACAGGGGGCGAGGTTGAAAAACTGTTTTTT
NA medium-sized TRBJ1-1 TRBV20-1 CSARSLRGTEAFF TGCAGTGCTAGGTCCCTCCGAGGCACTGAAGCTTTCTTT
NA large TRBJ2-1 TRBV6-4 CASSDGDAGEQFF TGTGCCAGCAGTGACGGGGACGCGGGGGAGCAGTTCTTC
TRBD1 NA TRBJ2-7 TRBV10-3 CAIRPSQGQGANEQYF TGTGCCATCAGGCCCAGTCAAGGACAGGGGGCAAACGAGCAGTACTTC
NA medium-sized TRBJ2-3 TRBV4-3 CASSQERGDSGTDTQYF TGCGCCAGCAGCCAAGAACGAGGTGACAGTGGCACAGATACGCAGTATTTT
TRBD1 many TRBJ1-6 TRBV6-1 CATTRTGEESPLHF TGTGCCACCACCCGGACAGGGGAAGAGTCACCCCTCCACTTT